This is a list of T cell receptor beta chains from one sample in a study of regulatory T cells in long-lasting Graves disease. Via MiXCR, TCRdb re-called the multiplex PCR reads, giving one row per CDR3 protein. The profile shows approximately 690,000 distinct CDR3 sequences, 30% of them singletons. The sequencing used peripheral blood mononuclear cells (PBMCs), collected when the disease was refractory, from a patient treated with antithyroid drugs. Receptors originate from a female donor with Graves disease. Both conserved end residues are part of each CDR3. D genes are given only for firm matches. Clone size, where shown, is once, few, many, or a class for clones that have expanded.

v_gene: TRBV6-2/TRBV6-3
j_gene: TRBJ1-1
abundance: .
d_gene: .
len: 15
CDR3nt: TGTGCCAGCAGTTTCTCGGGGGGCCCGAACACTGAAGCTTTCTTT
CDR3aa: CASSFSGGPNTEAFF

v_gene: TRBV4-2
j_gene: TRBJ2-2
abundance: once
d_gene: TRBD2
len: 17
CDR3nt: TGTGCCAGCAGCCAAGATCAGTGGACTAGCGGGAAGAAGGAGCTGTTTTTT
CDR3aa: CASSQDQWTSGKKELFF

v_gene: TRBV6-2/TRBV6-3
j_gene: TRBJ2-1
abundance: .
d_gene: .
len: 16
CDR3nt: TGTGCCAGCAGTCCCGAGGACTGGCCCTCCTACAATGAGCAGTTCTTC
CDR3aa: CASSPEDWPSYNEQFF

v_gene: TRBV5-1
j_gene: TRBJ2-4
abundance: .
d_gene: TRBD2
len: 18
CDR3nt: TGCGCCAGCAGCTTGGAGCGGGAGTACTTTTCAGCCAAAAACATTCAGTACTTC
CDR3aa: CASSLEREYFSAKNIQYF

v_gene: TRBV29-1
j_gene: TRBJ1-3
abundance: .
d_gene: TRBD1
len: 14
CDR3nt: TGCAGCGTTACAGGGGGGAGCTCTGGAAACACCATATATTTT
CDR3aa: CSVTGGSSGNTIYF

v_gene: TRBV12-5
j_gene: TRBJ2-7
abundance: many
d_gene: TRBD1
len: 16
CDR3nt: TGTGCTAGTGGTTTGGTACTGGGGACAGGACACTACGAGCAGTACTTC
CDR3aa: CASGLVLGTGHYEQYF

v_gene: TRBV15
j_gene: TRBJ1-2
abundance: many
d_gene: .
len: 13
CDR3nt: TGTGCCACCAGCAGAGATAAGATGGGTGGCTACACCTTC
CDR3aa: CATSRDKMGGYTF

v_gene: TRBV6-1
j_gene: TRBJ1-5
abundance: many
d_gene: .
len: 18
CDR3nt: TGTGCCAGCAGTGAAGGGGTCAGGGTCCAATATAGCAATCAGCCCCAGCATTTT
CDR3aa: CASSEGVRVQYSNQPQHF

v_gene: TRBV11-2
j_gene: TRBJ2-5
abundance: many
d_gene: .
len: 15
CDR3nt: TGTGCCAGCAGCTTAGGCGCGGGCCCTAAAGAGACCCAGTACTTC
CDR3aa: CASSLGAGPKETQYF

v_gene: TRBV12-3/TRBV12-4
j_gene: TRBJ1-3
abundance: few
d_gene: .
len: 17
CDR3nt: TGTGCCAGCAGTTTTTCGGGGGGCGGATTGACTGGAAACACCATATATTTT
CDR3aa: CASSFSGGGLTGNTIYF

v_gene: TRBV28
j_gene: TRBJ1-1
abundance: many
d_gene: .
len: 12
CDR3nt: TGTGCCAGCAGTTCTCACAAGGGGGGCGCTTTCTTT
CDR3aa: CASSSHKGGAFF

v_gene: TRBV29-1
j_gene: TRBJ2-7
abundance: .
d_gene: .
len: 12
CDR3nt: TGCAGCGTTGCCGGGGGAGACTACGAGCAGTACTTC
CDR3aa: CSVAGGDYEQYF

v_gene: TRBV12-3/TRBV12-4
j_gene: TRBJ2-7
abundance: many
d_gene: TRBD1
len: 14
CDR3nt: TGTGCCAGCAAGAGACAGGGGGGAACCTACGAGCAGTACTTC
CDR3aa: CASKRQGGTYEQYF

v_gene: TRBV5-5
j_gene: TRBJ2-5
abundance: .
d_gene: .
len: 15
CDR3nt: TGTGCCAGCAGCTTGCGAGGGGTTTACCAAGAGACCCAGTACTTC
CDR3aa: CASSLRGVYQETQYF

v_gene: TRBV24-1
j_gene: TRBJ2-1
abundance: .
d_gene: .
len: 16
CDR3nt: TGTGCCACCAGTAACACCGACGCCTCTAGCTACAATGAGCAGTTCTTC
CDR3aa: CATSNTDASSYNEQFF

v_gene: TRBV7-3
j_gene: TRBJ2-5
abundance: few
d_gene: TRBD2
len: 19
CDR3nt: TGTGCCAGCAGCCGATGGCGGTCTAGCGGGAGGGTGTACCAAGAGACCCAGTACTTC
CDR3aa: CASSRWRSSGRVYQETQYF

v_gene: TRBV29-1
j_gene: TRBJ2-2
abundance: few
d_gene: TRBD2
len: 13
CDR3nt: TGCAGCGGCGGGAGGAGCCACACCGGGGAGCTGTTTTTT
CDR3aa: CSGGRSHTGELFF

v_gene: TRBV20-1
j_gene: TRBJ2-7
abundance: few
d_gene: .
len: 12
CDR3nt: TGCAGTGCCCGGTCTCTTAACTACGAGCAGTACTTC
CDR3aa: CSARSLNYEQYF

v_gene: TRBV11-2
j_gene: TRBJ2-7
abundance: .
d_gene: TRBD2
len: 17
CDR3nt: TGTGCCAGCAGCTTAGGTACTAGCGGGAGGGCCGGGGACGAGCAGTACTTC
CDR3aa: CASSLGTSGRAGDEQYF

v_gene: TRBV9
j_gene: TRBJ2-7
abundance: .
d_gene: TRBD2
len: 15
CDR3nt: TGTGCCAGCAGCGGGGGACTAGCGGGAGGGAACGAGCAGTACTTC
CDR3aa: CASSGGLAGGNEQYF

v_gene: TRBV2
j_gene: TRBJ2-5
abundance: few
d_gene: .
len: 13
CDR3nt: TGTGCCAGCTTATCCCACGCCCAAGAGACCCAGTACTTC
CDR3aa: CASLSHAQETQYF

v_gene: TRBV11-2
j_gene: TRBJ2-2
abundance: many
d_gene: TRBD2
len: 15
CDR3nt: TGTGCCAGCAGCTTCTCGGGAGGGTACACCGGGGAGCTGTTTTTT
CDR3aa: CASSFSGGYTGELFF

v_gene: TRBV6-5
j_gene: TRBJ1-1
abundance: .
d_gene: .
len: 15
CDR3nt: TGTGCCAGCAGTTACTTCGGACGGGCAAACACTGAAGCTTTCTTT
CDR3aa: CASSYFGRANTEAFF